The present T cell receptor beta chain was sequenced within a study of cytomegalovirus exposure and HLA in healthy donors (dated by TCRdb to the late 2010s). Broadly, across the study: According to an earlier analysis of a few hundred of the donors, some 170 million T cells yielded over 100 million unique TCR beta sequences and 250 to 350 Gb of sequence data. An early release covering some 640 HLA-typed donors comprised approximately 290 gigabases of sequencing data and around 86 million unique TCR sequences. The genetic ancestry cluster associated with self-reported Caucasian donors included around four fifths of the approximately 400 genotyped donors. The study was designed to test whether signatures of past pathogen exposure could be identified by cataloging public T cell receptors. The study profiled the T cell repertoires of 500 to 800 subjects by immunosequencing and related them to cytomegalovirus serostatus. Along with the roughly 710-subject first cohort, a separate validation cohort of roughly 110 different subjects was used. High-throughput TCR immunosequencing, statistical association of individual TCRs with disease status, and machine learning were combined to predict cytomegalovirus infection status. In a later analysis, previously published TCR beta repertoires from 600 to 850 donors were re-analyzed and high-resolution HLA genotyping was added so that TCR occurrence patterns could be studied. Rather than drawing on any new phenotypic data, the later analysis identified candidate immune exposures from TCR beta sequences and the way those sequences occurred across donors. To decide whether each TCR beta V gene segment behaved as functional or pseudogenic, an earlier analysis of approximately 590 of the donors relied on high-throughput TCR beta sequencing. Donor age, sex, ethnicity and CMV serostatus were collected together with the repertoire data. A later genetic analysis took genome-wide SNP genotypes for about three fifths of the 666 donors and used that subset as a discovery cohort. Every discovery cohort repertoire had been produced on one sequencing platform. Class I and class II HLA loci were covered by the typing at four-digit resolution. The number of typed donors differed by locus: about 629-640 for A, B, C, DRB1 and DQB1; roughly 510 for DQA1; 600 to 610 for DPA1; and approximately 450 for DPB1. Roughly five DR-DQ haplotypes were handled as single units for association and clustering, since linkage in the cohort was strong. Among some 400 genotyped donors of the cohort, an average of approximately 240,000 unique TCR beta nucleotide sequences were sequenced per donor, roughly 18% of them non-productive.

Regarding this clone: The specificity of this receptor is unknown. There are no base qualities to consult, and no much larger clone falls within one base.

The CDR1 and CDR2 encoded by the germline V gene (reference sequence) are PRHDT and FYEKMQ. The CDR3 spans 16 residues, from the cysteine through the phenylalanine. The read is trimmed to its CDR3 DNA, 48 bases read in frame from base 1. Trimming costs V 4 bases and J 4 bases, and their ends lie 19 bases apart. Here is what the overall study found, with its caveats: At a false discovery rate of 0.05, a later analysis linked around 17,000 TCR beta sequences to specific HLA alleles. Some IMGT-functional V segments, including TRBV6-2 and TRBV6-3, could not be distinguished by the 87-base-pair reads and were therefore excluded. Because counts were too low, about 17 rarely observed V segments, including chromosome 9 orphons, were excluded from the earlier analysis of some 590 of the donors. In a later analysis, most CMV-associated TCR beta chains were found to appear HLA-restricted, with HLA associations seemingly driven largely by CMV exposure. For the cohort, immune exposure information was limited to CMV serostatus. An earlier analysis of around 540 of the donors showed that most TCR beta V segments appeared in productive rearrangements either about 90% or about 30% of the time, which broadly matched IMGT annotations. Cytomegalovirus status was reported to be diagnosed by the classifier with high specificity and sensitivity in both the original and validation cohorts. The sequencing pipeline was judged likely to have produced a cluster of highly shared sequence variants as a technical artifact. Compared with equally common non-associated chains, HLA-associated TCR beta chains in a later analysis were more clonally expanded and had lower generation probabilities. According to a later genetic analysis, donors in an Asian-associated ancestry cluster had fewer N-insertions in productive TCRs than the approximately 690-donor mean. In vitro tests confirmed that three of the cytomegalovirus-associated TCR beta chains recognize cytomegalovirus antigens. Correlated functional status among segregating V segments might reflect linkage disequilibrium, but an unknown experimental factor could not be ruled out. In the study, around 150 TCR beta chains were listed as associated with cytomegalovirus. Sequencing depth was assumed to be roughly uniform across donors in the presence/absence analyses, though that assumption may not hold. Most TCR sequences were seen in very few donors, while some public TCRs were found in many individuals. The authors suggested that the approach could potentially be generalized to other disease states and immunological phenotypes. In a later analysis, the rate of TCR association differed among HLA loci, with DRB1 alleles having the most associated TCRs and HLA-C alleles having the fewest. In a later genetic analysis, a missense DCLRE1C variant was associated with V-gene and J-gene trimming of TCR beta chains, and the association was replicated in an independent cohort. In this cohort, only TCR beta chains were sequenced, and detectable features were limited by the absence of alpha or paired-chain data. Several of the top co-occurrence clusters appeared to be linked to parvovirus B19, influenza, CMV and Epstein-Barr virus, according to a later analysis. A further reported finding was that TCR beta sequences accurately predicted the HLA-A and HLA-B alleles for most subjects in the first cohort. Because HLA typing was unavailable for some donors at each locus, only the typed subset was used in association tests. Strong co-occurrence of HLA alleles, especially DR and DQ, made assigning TCR associations to individual alleles difficult.

In total, approximately 610 healthy bone marrow donors made up the cohort. At the time of sampling, every cohort member was nominally healthy, though immune exposures that went unrecorded were likely present. The donor was CMV seropositive and was included in the group of 250 to 350 seropositive cohort members. Every donor gave a peripheral blood sample, and the peripheral blood mononuclear cells from that sample were used for TCR beta sequencing. Genomic DNA extraction from the blood cell samples was performed with the Qiagen DNeasy Blood Extraction Kit. Library prep was done by the immunoSEQ multiplex PCR assay. A mixture of 60 forward primers for TCR Vbeta segments and 13 reverse primers for TCR Jbeta segments was used in the multiplex PCR. The CDR3 region of rearranged TCR beta genes was amplified from genomic DNA with a multiplex PCR assay. The Illumina HiSeq System was used to sequence the amplified TCR beta libraries as 87-base-pair reads. As for how the authors treated the data: In a later analysis, roughly 80 million unique TCR beta chains were counted across the roughly 700 repertoires, and roughly 11 million of these chains were shared by at least two donors. To remove PCR and sequencing errors, raw reads were error-corrected and collapsed into unique sequences using a nearest-neighbor algorithm that merged closely related sequences. V, D and J gene segments were assigned by aligning CDR3 sequences to IMGT reference sequences. For a sequence to be retained, a match of at least six nucleotides was required to both a V gene segment and a J gene segment. A rearrangement counted as productive if the CDR3 had no stop codons and remained in frame with V and J, and every other rearrangement counted as non-productive. CDR3 was defined according to IMGT convention as the region running from the second conserved V-encoded cysteine to the conserved J-encoded phenylalanine. Sequences without an unambiguous match to a single V gene segment were excluded from the earlier analysis of about 640 of the donors. In an earlier analysis of 450 to 750 of the donors, a V segment was called functional when productive rearrangements were above 56.7%, and segregating when the standard deviation between donors exceeded 5%. A statistical classification framework was built to diagnose cytomegalovirus status from the catalog of TCR beta chain sequences. V and J gene assignment, in a later analysis, came from comparing TCR nucleotide sequences with IMGT/GENE-DB human TR gene sequences. The TCRdist pipeline was used in a later analysis to assign CDR3 sequences and most-parsimonious VDJ recombination scenarios. A later analysis defined each TCR beta chain by its CDR3 amino acid sequence plus V-gene family, and excluded reads lacking a unique V-gene family. In a later analysis, approximately 640 highly shared, low-generation-probability nucleotide sequences were removed to address suspected cross-contamination and a sequencing artifact. For each public chain, a later analysis derived a clonal expansion index from normalized ranks of inferred template counts within each repertoire. In a later analysis, generation probabilities were computed with a VDJ recombination model fitted to out-of-frame rearrangements, and the resulting probabilities were checked against IGoR. In a later analysis, hypergeometric tests were used to score TCR-TCR, TCR-HLA and TCR-CMV co-occurrence, with a repertoire-size bias correction applied to TCR pairs. False discovery rates were estimated in a later analysis by permuting HLA or CMV assignments 20 times. In a later analysis, co-occurring TCRs were grouped using DBSCAN, and TCRdist sequence similarity was added for clustering within HLA-allele-positive subsets. Repertoires with fewer than 30,000 or more than 120,000 public chains, plus five repertoires with anomalous nucleotide sharing, were excluded from co-occurrence clustering. TCRdb's version of the immuneACCESS table is confined to in-frame rearrangements and falls short of the full clone set. An unresolved V gene accounts for under half of the shortfall where checked; the remainder is of unknown origin. V, J and clone size are taken as reported in that table, and D and trimming were inferred from the DNA itself. The sample table shows roughly 150,000 clones, and less than 90% are seen once. About 3.8% of the sample belongs to the ten largest clones.

The sequence links TRBV13 to TRBJ2-5; perhaps TRBD1 is the D gene, with 6 bases matching. The origin of this receptor is a man aged 45-65 years in good health and CMV-seropositive. The sample consisted of PBMCs. The CDR3: CASSSQTLQGPETQYF. At the DNA level, the sequence is TGTGCCAGCAGCTCCCAAACCCTACAGGGACCAGAGACCCAGTACTTC. Reference TRBV13 and TRBJ2-5 genes cover what lies past the CDR3, so the full variable domain is AAGVIQSPRHLIKEKRETATLKCYPIPRHDTVYWYQQGPGQDPQFLISFYEKMQSDKGSIPDRFSAQQFSDYHSELNMSSLELGDSALYFCASSSQTLQGPETQYFGPGTRLLVL.